The clone carrying this TCR beta chain has a handful of counts. Antigen: not known. This PCR relied on a set of 60 Vbeta primers and 13 Jbeta primers. Profiling relied on immunoSEQ multiplex PCR, and the TCRdb table lists in-frame clones only, not all of them. The data hold nearly 300,000 clones, with roughly 89% observed a single time. This record comes from a study of cytomegalovirus exposure and HLA in healthy donors. Germline CDR1 is SGHTS and CDR2 is YDEGEE. The CDR3 has 14 amino acids. The V end lost 5 bases, the J end lost 0 bases, and 6 bases lay between the germline ends. Regarding the study as a whole: The HLA-A and HLA-B alleles of most subjects were reportedly predicted accurately from TCR beta sequences. A later analysis linked a missense DCLRE1C variant to TCR beta V- and J-gene trimming. Sequencing likely caused a cluster of highly shared sequence variants.

This TCR derives from a man aged 35 to 55 in good health and CMV-seropositive. V usage is TRBV5-8 and J usage is TRBJ2-6; D perhaps matches TRBD2 (5 bases). Sequencing was performed on PBMCs. CDR3 sequence (DNA): TGTGCCAGCAGACGGGGCTCTGGGGCCAACGTCCTGACTTTC. Protein sequence: CASRRGSGANVLTF.